The clone carrying this TCR beta chain appeared a single time. The CDR3 extends over 13 amino acids. V gave up 4 bases and J gave up 4 bases; unmatched junction bases: 0. Germline V lookup: CDR1 SGHNT, CDR2 YYREEE (reference sequence). This specimen comes from a study of OX40 agonist ivuxolimab in advanced cancers. Method: immunoSEQ multiplex PCR; TCRdb's copy keeps in-frame clones and lacks some. The profile shows approximately 80,000 clones, 70% to 90% of them singletons. Sequenced material: CD4+ or CD8+ T cells sorted from blood, taken in a trial of the OX40 agonist ivuxolimab. This rearrangement joins TRBV5-4 to TRBJ1-1; TRBD1 matches at 11 bases. The sequence was collected from an adult with an advanced solid tumor such as melanoma, head and neck, liver or kidney cancer. CDR3 bases: TGTGCCAGCAGCGGGACAGGGGGCACTGAAGCTTTCTTT. Protein sequence: CASSGTGGTEAFF. The entire variable domain, with the rest obtained from reference TRBV5-4 and TRBJ1-1, is as follows: ETGVTQSPTHLIKTRGQQVTLRCSSQSGHNTVSWYQQALGQGPQFIFQYYREEENGRGNFPPRFSGLQFPNYSSELNVNALELDDSALYLCASSGTGGTEAFFGQGTRLTVV.